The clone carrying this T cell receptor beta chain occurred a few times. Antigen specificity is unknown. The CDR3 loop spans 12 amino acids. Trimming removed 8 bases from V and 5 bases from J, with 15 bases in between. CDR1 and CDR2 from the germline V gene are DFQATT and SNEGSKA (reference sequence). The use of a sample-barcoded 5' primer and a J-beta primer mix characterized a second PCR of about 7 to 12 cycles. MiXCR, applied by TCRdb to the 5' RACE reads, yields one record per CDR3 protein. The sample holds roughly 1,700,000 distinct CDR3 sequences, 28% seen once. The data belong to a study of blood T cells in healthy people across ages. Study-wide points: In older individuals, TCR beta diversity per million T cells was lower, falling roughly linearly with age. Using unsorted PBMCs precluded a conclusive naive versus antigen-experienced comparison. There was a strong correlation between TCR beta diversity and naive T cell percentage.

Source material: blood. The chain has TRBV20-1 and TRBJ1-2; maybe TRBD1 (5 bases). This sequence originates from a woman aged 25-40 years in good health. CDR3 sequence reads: CSTKREGYGYTF. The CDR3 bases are TGCAGTACGAAACGTGAGGGGTATGGCTACACCTTC.